This TCR beta chain was sequenced during a study of post-analysis software for immune sequencing data. The sample holds a few counts of this clonotype. Antigen: not known. CDR1 KGHSH and CDR2 LQKENI come from the germline V gene. CDR3 length equals 14 residues. Germline trimming cut 8 bases from V and 8 bases from J; bases unmatched to any gene: 11. Researchers reported that TCR beta cDNA libraries carried unique molecular identifiers. TCRdb reanalysed the PCR reads using MiXCR and keeps one entry per CDR3 protein. The sample includes fewer than 850,000 distinct CDR3 sequences, 30% of them seen just once. General study findings and limits: Analysis by F measure revealed that same-batch samples clustered strongly together. Higher frequency in patients than in controls was seen for roughly five TRBV segments, with TRBV5-6, TRBV5-1 and TRBV20-1 among them.

Sequencing used blood. The receptor was derived from a girl under 18 with multiple sclerosis. J is TRBJ1-2 and V is TRBV18; 10 positions match TRBD1. The CDR3 nucleotides are TGTGCCAGCAGCCCCTTGGGACAGGGGTACGGCTACACCTTC. The encoded protein is CASSPLGQGYGYTF.